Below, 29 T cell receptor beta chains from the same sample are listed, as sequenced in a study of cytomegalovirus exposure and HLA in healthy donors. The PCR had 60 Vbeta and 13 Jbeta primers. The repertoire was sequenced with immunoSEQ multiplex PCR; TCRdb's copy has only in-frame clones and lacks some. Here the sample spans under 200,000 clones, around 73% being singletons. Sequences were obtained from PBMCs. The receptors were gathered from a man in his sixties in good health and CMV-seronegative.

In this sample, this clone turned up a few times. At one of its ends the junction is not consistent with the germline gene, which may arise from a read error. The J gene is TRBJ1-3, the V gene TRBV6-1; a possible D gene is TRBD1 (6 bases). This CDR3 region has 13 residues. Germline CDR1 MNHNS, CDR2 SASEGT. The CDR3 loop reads CASSELGGNAIYF. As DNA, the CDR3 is TGTGCCAGCAGTGAATTAGGGGGAAACGCCATATATTTT.

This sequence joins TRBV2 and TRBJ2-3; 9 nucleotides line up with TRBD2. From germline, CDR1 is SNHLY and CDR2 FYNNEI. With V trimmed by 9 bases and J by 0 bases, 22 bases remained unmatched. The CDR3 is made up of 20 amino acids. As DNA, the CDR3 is TGTGCCAGTAGACCCGCCTGGGGAGCGGGGGGACATCTGAGCACAGATACGCAGTATTTT. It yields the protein CASRPAWGAGGHLSTDTQYF.

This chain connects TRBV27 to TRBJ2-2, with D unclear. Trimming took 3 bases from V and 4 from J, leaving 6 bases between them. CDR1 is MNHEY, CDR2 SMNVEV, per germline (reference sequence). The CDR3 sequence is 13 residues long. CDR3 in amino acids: CASSFRSTGELFF. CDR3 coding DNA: TGTGCCAGCAGTTTCCGGAGCACCGGGGAGCTGTTTTTT.

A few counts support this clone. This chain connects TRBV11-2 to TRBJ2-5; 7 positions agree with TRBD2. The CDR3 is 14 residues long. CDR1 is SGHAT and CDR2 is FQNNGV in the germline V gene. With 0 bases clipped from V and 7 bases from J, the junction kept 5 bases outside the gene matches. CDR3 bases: TGTGCCAGCAGCTTAGAGACTAGCATTGTGACCCAGTACTTC. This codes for CASSLETSIVTQYF. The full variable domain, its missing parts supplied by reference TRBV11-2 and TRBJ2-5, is EAGVAQSPRYKIIEKRQSVAFWCNPISGHATLYWYQQILGQGPKLLIQFQNNGVVDDSQLPKDRFSAERLKGVDSTLKIQPAKLEDSAVYLCASSLETSIVTQYFGPGTRLLVL.

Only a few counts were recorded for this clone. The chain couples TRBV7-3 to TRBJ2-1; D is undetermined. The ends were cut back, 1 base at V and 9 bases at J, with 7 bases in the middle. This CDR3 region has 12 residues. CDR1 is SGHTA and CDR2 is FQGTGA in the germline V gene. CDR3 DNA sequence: TGTGCCAGCAGCTTAAGCGGTGGTGAGCAGTTCTTC. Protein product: CASSLSGGEQFF.

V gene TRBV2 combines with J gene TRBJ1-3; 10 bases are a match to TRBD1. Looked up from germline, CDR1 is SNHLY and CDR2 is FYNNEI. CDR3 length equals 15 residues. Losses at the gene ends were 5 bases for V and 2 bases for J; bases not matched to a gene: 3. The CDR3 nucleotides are TGTGCCAGCAGTAGGGACAGGGGAACTGGAAACACCATATATTTT. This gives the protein CASSRDRGTGNTIYF.

This chain's CDR3 is CASSQQGNTEAFF. The DNA of the CDR3 is TGTGCCAGCAGCCAACAGGGGAACACTGAAGCTTTCTTT. The V gene is TRBV6-1, the J gene TRBJ1-1; D is perhaps TRBD1 (6 bases). The CDR3 has 13 amino acids. V shed 6 bases and J shed 1 base, with 9 bases lying between them. Germline lookup yields CDR1 MNHNS and CDR2 SASEGT.

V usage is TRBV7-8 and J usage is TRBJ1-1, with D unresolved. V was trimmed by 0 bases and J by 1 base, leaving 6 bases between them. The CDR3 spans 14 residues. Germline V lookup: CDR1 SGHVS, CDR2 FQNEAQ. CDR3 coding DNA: TGTGCCAGCAGCTTAGCCGGTACGAACACTGAAGCTTTCTTT. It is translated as CASSLAGTNTEAFF.

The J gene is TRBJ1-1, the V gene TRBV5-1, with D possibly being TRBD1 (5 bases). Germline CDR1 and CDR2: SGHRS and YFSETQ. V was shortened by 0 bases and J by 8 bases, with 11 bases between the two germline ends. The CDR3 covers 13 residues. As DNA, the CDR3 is TGCGCCAGCAGCTTGGCGGGGGGTAGGGAAGCTTTCTTT. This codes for CASSLAGGREAFF.

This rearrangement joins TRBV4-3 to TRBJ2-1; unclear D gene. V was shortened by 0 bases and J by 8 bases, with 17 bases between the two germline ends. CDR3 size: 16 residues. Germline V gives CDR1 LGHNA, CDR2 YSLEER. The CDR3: CASSQDTLVAAYEQFF. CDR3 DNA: TGCGCCAGCAGCCAAGATACCCTAGTTGCCGCCTATGAGCAGTTCTTC.

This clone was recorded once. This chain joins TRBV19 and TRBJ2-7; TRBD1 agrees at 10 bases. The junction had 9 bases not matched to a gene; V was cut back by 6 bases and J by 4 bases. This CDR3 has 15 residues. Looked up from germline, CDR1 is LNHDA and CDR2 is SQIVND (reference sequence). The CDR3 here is CASRRRDRGFYEQYF. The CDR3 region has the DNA TGTGCCAGTAGGCGCCGGGACAGGGGATTTTACGAGCAGTACTTC.

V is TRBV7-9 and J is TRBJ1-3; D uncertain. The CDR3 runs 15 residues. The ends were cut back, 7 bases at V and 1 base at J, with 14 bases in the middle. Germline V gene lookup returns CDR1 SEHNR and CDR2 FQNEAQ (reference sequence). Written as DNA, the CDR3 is TGTGCCAGCAACCCGGGAGGGAGTTCTGGAAACACCATATATTTT. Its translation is CASNPGGSSGNTIYF.

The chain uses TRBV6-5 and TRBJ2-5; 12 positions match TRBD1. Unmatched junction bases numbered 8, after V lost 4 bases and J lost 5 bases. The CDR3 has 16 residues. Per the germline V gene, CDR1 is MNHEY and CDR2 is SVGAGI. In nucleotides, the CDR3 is TGTGCCAGCAGTTTGGTCGGGACAGGGGGCAGGGAGACCCAGTACTTC. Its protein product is CASSLVGTGGRETQYF.

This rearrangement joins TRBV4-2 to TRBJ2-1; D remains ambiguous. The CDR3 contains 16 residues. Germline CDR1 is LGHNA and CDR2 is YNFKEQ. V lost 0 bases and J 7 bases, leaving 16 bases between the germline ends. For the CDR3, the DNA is TGTGCCAGCAGCCAAGATGGTGGAACCTTGAGGAATGAGCAGTTCTTC. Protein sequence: CASSQDGGTLRNEQFF.

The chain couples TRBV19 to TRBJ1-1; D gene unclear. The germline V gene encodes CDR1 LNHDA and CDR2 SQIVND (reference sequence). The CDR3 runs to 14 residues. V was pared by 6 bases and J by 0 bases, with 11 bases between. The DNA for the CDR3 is TGTGCCAGTAGCCCGAGTCCCCTGAACACTGAAGCTTTCTTT. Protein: CASSPSPLNTEAFF.

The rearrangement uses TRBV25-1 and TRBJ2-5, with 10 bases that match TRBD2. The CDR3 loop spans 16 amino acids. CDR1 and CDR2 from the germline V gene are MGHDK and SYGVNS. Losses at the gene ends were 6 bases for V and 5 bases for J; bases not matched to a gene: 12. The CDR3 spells CASSPAAGGRLETQYF. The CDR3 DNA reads TGTGCCAGCAGCCCTGCAGCGGGGGGGCGATTGGAGACCCAGTACTTC.

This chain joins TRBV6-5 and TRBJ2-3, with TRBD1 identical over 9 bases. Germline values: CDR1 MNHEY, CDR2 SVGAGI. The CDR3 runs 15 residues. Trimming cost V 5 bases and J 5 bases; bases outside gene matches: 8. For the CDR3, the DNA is TGTGCCAGCAGTCATCCGGGACAGGGCGTAGATACGCAGTATTTT. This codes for CASSHPGQGVDTQYF.

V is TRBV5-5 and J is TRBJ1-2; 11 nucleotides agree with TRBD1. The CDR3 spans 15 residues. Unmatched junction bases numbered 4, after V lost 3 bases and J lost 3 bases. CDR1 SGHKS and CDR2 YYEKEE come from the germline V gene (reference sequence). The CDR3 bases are TGTGCCAGCAGCTGGACAGGGGGCGAGGACTATGGCTACACCTTC. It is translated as CASSWTGGEDYGYTF. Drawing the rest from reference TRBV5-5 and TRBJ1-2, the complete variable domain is DAGVTQSPTHLIKTRGQQVTLRCSPISGHKSVSWYQQVLGQGPQFIFQYYEKEERGRGNFPDRFSARQFPNYSSELNVNALLLGDSALYLCASSWTGGEDYGYTFGSGTRLTVV.

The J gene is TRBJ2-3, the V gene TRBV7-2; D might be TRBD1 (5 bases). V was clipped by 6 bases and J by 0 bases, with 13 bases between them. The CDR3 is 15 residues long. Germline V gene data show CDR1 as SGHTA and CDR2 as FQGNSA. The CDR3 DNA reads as TGTGCCAGCAGTCTGAGCAGGGCTAGCACAGATACGCAGTATTTT. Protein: CASSLSRASTDTQYF.

CDR3 nucleotide sequence: TGTGCCAGCAGCTTTAGTTCGTTCAGCGGCAACTACGAGCAGTACTTC. It translates to CASSFSSFSGNYEQYF. The chain carries TRBV11-2 and TRBJ2-7; D is perhaps TRBD2 (5 bases). CDR3 length equals 16 residues. In germline, CDR1 is SGHAT, CDR2 FQNNGV. V lost 3 bases and J lost 3, with 18 bases in between.

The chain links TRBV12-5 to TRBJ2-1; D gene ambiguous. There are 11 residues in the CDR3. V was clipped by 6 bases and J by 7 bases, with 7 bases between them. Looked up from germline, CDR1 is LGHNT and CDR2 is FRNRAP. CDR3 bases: TGTGCTAGTGGCTACGGGAATGAGCAGTTCTTC. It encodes CASGYGNEQFF.

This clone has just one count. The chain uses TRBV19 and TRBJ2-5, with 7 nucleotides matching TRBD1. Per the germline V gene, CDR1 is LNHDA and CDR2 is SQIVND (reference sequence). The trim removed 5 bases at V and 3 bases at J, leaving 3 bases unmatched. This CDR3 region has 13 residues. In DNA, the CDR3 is TGTGCCAGTAGTTTCGACAGGGAAGAGACCCAGTACTTC. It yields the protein CASSFDREETQYF.

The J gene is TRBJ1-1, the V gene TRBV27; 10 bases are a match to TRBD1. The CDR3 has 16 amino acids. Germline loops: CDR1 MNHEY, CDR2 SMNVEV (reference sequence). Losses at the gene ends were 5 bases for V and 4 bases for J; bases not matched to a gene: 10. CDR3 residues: CASSPPGQGRATEAFF. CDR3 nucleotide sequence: TGTGCCAGCAGTCCACCGGGACAGGGGAGGGCCACTGAAGCTTTCTTT.

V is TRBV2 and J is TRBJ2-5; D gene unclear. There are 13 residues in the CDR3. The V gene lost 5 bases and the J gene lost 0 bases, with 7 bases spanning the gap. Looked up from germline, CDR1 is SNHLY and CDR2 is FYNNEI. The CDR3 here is CASSHDNQETQYF. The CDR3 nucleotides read TGTGCCAGCAGTCACGACAACCAAGAGACCCAGTACTTC.

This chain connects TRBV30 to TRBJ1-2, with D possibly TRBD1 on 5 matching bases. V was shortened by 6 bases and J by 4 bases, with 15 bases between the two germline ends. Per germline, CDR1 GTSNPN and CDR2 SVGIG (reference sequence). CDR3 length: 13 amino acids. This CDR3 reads CACTSSGGYGYTF. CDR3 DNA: TGTGCCTGCACCTCGTCCGGGGGCTATGGCTACACCTTC.

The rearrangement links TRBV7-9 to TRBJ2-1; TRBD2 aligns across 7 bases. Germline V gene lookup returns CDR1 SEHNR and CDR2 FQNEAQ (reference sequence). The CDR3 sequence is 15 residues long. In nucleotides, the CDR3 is TGTGCGATGGGAGCGGGGCGAGTCTCCTACAATGAGCAGTTCTTC. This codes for CAMGAGRVSYNEQFF.

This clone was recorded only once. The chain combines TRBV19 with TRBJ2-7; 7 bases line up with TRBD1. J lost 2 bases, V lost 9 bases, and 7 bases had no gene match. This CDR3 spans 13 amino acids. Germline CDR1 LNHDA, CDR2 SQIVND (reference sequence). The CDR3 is CASGSQGAYEQYF. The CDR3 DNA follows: TGTGCCAGCGGTAGTCAGGGGGCCTACGAGCAGTACTTC.

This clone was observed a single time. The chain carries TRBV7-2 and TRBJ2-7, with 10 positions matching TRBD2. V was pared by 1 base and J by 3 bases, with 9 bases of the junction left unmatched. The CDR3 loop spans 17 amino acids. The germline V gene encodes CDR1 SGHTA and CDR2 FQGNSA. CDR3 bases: TGTGCCAGCAGCTTAGAAATAGGACTAGCGGTTGTCTACGAGCAGTACTTC. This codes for CASSLEIGLAVVYEQYF. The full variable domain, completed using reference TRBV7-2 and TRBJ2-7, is GAGVSQSPSNKVTEKGKDVELRCDPISGHTALYWYRQSLGQGLEFLIYFQGNSAPDKSGLPSDRFSAERTGGSVSTLTIQRTQQEDSAVYLCASSLEIGLAVVYEQYFGPGTRLTVT.

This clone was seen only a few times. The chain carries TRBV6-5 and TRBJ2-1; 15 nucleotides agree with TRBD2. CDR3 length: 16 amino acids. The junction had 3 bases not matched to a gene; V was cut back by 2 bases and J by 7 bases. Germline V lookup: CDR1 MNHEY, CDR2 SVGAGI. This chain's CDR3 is CASSYRTSGRENEQFF. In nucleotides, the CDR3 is TGTGCCAGCAGTTACCGGACTAGCGGGAGGGAGAATGAGCAGTTCTTC.